One sample yielded the 26 T cell receptor beta chains listed below, sequenced in a study of cytomegalovirus exposure and HLA in healthy donors. The PCR was carried out with 60 Vbeta primers and 13 Jbeta primers. The method was immunoSEQ multiplex PCR; TCRdb's version includes in-frame clones alone and lacks a portion of them. There are 130,000 to 150,000 clones in the sample; more than 60% occur only once, and approximately 10% lies in the top ten. The sample taken for sequencing was PBMCs. These receptors all come from a woman aged 50 to 60 in good health and CMV-seropositive.

Only one count was recorded for this clone. The rearrangement links TRBV5-1 to TRBJ2-3; 8 nucleotides agree with TRBD1. This CDR3 spans 14 amino acids. In germline, CDR1 is SGHRS, CDR2 YFSETQ. After removal of 7 bases from V and 1 base from J, the junction contained 5 bases not matched to a gene. The CDR3 here is CASGAGGGTDTQYF. In DNA, the CDR3 is TGCGCCAGCGGGGCAGGGGGCGGCACAGATACGCAGTATTTT.

The V call is TRBV5-1, the J call TRBJ2-3, with 8 bases lining up with TRBD2. Trimming at V came to 2 bases and at J to 2 bases, leaving 7 bases not matched to a gene. CDR1 SGHRS and CDR2 YFSETQ come from the germline V gene. This CDR3 comprises 16 residues. CDR3 bases: TGCGCCAGCAGCTTAGATCCAGCGGGGGTCACAGATACGCAGTATTTT. Residues: CASSLDPAGVTDTQYF.

This clone was counted once. The rearrangement uses TRBV28 and TRBJ2-5; D unclear. V was clipped by 3 bases and J by 0 bases, with 5 bases between them. In germline, CDR1 is MDHEN, CDR2 SYDVKM. The CDR3 runs to 13 residues. CDR3 sequence reads: CASSFVYQETQYF. The CDR3 coding sequence is TGTGCCAGCAGTTTCGTGTACCAAGAGACCCAGTACTTC.

The chain couples TRBV27 to TRBJ2-1; 13 bases agree with TRBD2. V trimming: 5 bases; J trimming: 0 bases; junction bases outside the gene matches: 4. The CDR3 has 17 amino acids. Per germline, CDR1 MNHEY and CDR2 SMNVEV (reference sequence). This chain's CDR3 is CASSGTSGVSSYNEQFF. Written as DNA, the CDR3 is TGTGCCAGCAGTGGGACTAGCGGGGTGAGCTCCTACAATGAGCAGTTCTTC.

This clone has more than one count but fewer than ten. The chain has TRBV5-6 and TRBJ2-2, with a weak D call TRBD2 (5 bases). V shed 5 bases and J shed 0 bases, with 11 bases lying between them. Germline assignment: CDR1 SGHDT and CDR2 YYEEEE. CDR3 length equals 15 residues. CDR3: CASRPDGANTGELFF. CDR3 nucleotides: TGTGCCAGCAGGCCGGACGGGGCGAACACCGGGGAGCTGTTTTTT. The full variable domain, completed using reference TRBV5-6 and TRBJ2-2, is DAGVTQSPTHLIKTRGQQVTLRCSPKSGHDTVSWYQQALGQGPQFIFQYYEEEERQRGNFPDRFSGHQFPNYSSELNVNALLLGDSALYLCASRPDGANTGELFFGEGSRLTVL.

The chain combines TRBV27 with TRBJ2-7, with 7 bases aligning to TRBD1. This CDR3 region has 14 residues. In germline, CDR1 is MNHEY, CDR2 SMNVEV (reference sequence). Trimming removed 2 bases from V and 2 bases from J; junction bases left unmatched: 3. The CDR3 protein is CASSLDRAAYEQYF. CDR3 bases: TGTGCCAGCAGTTTAGACAGGGCGGCCTACGAGCAGTACTTC.

This chain uses TRBV5-4 with TRBJ1-4; TRBD1 aligns across 9 bases. Trimming at V came to 4 bases and at J to 4 bases, leaving 11 bases not matched to a gene. The length of the CDR3 is 17 residues. Germline assignment: CDR1 SGHNT and CDR2 YYREEE (reference sequence). The CDR3 DNA is TGTGCCAGCAGCGTGCTTGGACAGGGGACCGATAATGAAAAACTGTTTTTT. It yields the protein CASSVLGQGTDNEKLFF.

This sequence joins TRBV5-6 and TRBJ2-2, with 15 bases identical to TRBD2. V was clipped by 4 bases and J by 4 bases; unmatched bases: 2. The germline V gene has CDR1 SGHDT and CDR2 YYEEEE. The CDR3 is 16 residues long. The CDR3 DNA is TGTGCCAGCAGCCTGGGACTAGCGGGGGGCACCGGGGAGCTGTTTTTT. This sequence encodes CASSLGLAGGTGELFF.

The V and J genes are TRBV11-1 and TRBJ2-5; D may be TRBD1 (6 bases). The CDR3 is made up of 17 amino acids. Trimming stripped 0 bases from V and 7 bases from J, with 21 bases between. Germline V gene data show CDR1 as SGHAT and CDR2 as FQDESV (reference sequence). Here the CDR3 DNA reads TGTGCCAGCAGCTTAGCAGCAGGGGACCTCATGGCAGGGACCCAGTACTTC. Residues: CASSLAAGDLMAGTQYF.

The chain uses TRBV2 and TRBJ2-2; D is unclear. The CDR3 is 14 residues long. V was cut by 2 bases and J by 1 base, with 5 bases left in between. Germline loops: CDR1 SNHLY, CDR2 FYNNEI. Here the CDR3 DNA reads TGTGCCAGCAGTGAATCCAGGAACACCGGGGAGCTGTTTTTT. Residues: CASSESRNTGELFF.

The chain joins TRBV30 to TRBJ1-5; D is possibly TRBD1 (6 bases). The germline V gene encodes CDR1 GTSNPN and CDR2 SVGIG (reference sequence). Trimming stripped 4 bases from V and 1 base from J, with 14 bases between. The CDR3 totals 15 residues. Here the CDR3 DNA reads TGTGCCTGGACCGGGGGGCAGGGCAGCAATCAGCCCCAGCATTTT. Translating it yields CAWTGGQGSNQPQHF.

CDR3 protein: CASTPRDREYEQYF. Written as DNA, the CDR3 is TGTGCCAGCACCCCCCGGGACAGGGAGTACGAGCAGTACTTC. J is TRBJ2-7 and V is TRBV7-8, with 9 positions matching TRBD1. The V gene end was trimmed by 7 bases and the J gene end by 4 bases; junction bases not matched to a gene: 8. The germline V gene encodes CDR1 SGHVS and CDR2 FQNEAQ. CDR3 length equals 14 residues.

CDR3 in DNA: TGTGCCAGCAGGCCAGGGGCCAGCTCCTATAATTCACCCCTCCACTTT. Its translation is CASRPGASSYNSPLHF. The chain is built from TRBV6-6 and TRBJ1-6; possible D gene TRBD1, 6 bases. The CDR3 runs 16 residues. Trimming pared 6 bases from V and 0 bases from J, leaving 12 bases between. Per the germline V gene, CDR1 is MNHNY and CDR2 is SVGAGI (reference sequence).

The sample holds a few counts of this clone. The chain has TRBV28 and TRBJ1-1, with D perhaps TRBD1 (5 bases). V was shortened by 1 base and J by 4 bases, with 7 bases between the two germline ends. Germline V gene data show CDR1 as MDHEN and CDR2 as SYDVKM. CDR3 length equals 13 residues. The CDR3 DNA sequence: TGTGCCAGCAGTTTATCGGGGGGCACTGAAGCTTTCTTT. Translating it yields CASSLSGGTEAFF.

The rearrangement links TRBV5-1 to TRBJ2-2, with D uncertain. This CDR3 has 14 residues. Trimming took off 4 bases at V and 2 bases at J, with 9 bases between the two ends. Per germline, CDR1 SGHRS and CDR2 YFSETQ. The CDR3, as DNA: TGCGCCAGCAGCCCTACCTCTAACACCGGGGAGCTGTTTTTT. Protein product: CASSPTSNTGELFF. Together with reference TRBV5-1 and TRBJ2-2, the CDR3 gives the full variable domain: KAGVTQTPRYLIKTRGQQVTLSCSPISGHRSVSWYQQTPGQGLQFLFEYFSETQRNKGNFPGRFSGRQFSNSRSEMNVSTLELGDSALYLCASSPTSNTGELFFGEGSRLTVL.

The chain uses TRBV19 and TRBJ2-2; 11 nucleotides agree with TRBD2. Trimming took 8 bases from V and 5 from J; bases not matched to a gene: 4. CDR3 length: 14 residues. CDR1 is LNHDA, CDR2 SQIVND, per germline (reference sequence). The CDR3 bases are TGTGCCAGTCGTAGCGGGGGGGCTACCGGGGAGCTGTTTTTT. Its protein is CASRSGGATGELFF.

CDR3 loop: CAWSVLRGPQPQHF. The CDR3 DNA reads TGTGCCTGGAGTGTACTTAGGGGTCCTCAGCCCCAGCATTTT. The J gene is TRBJ1-5, the V gene TRBV30, with D possibly matching TRBD1 (5 bases). This CDR3 is built from 14 residues. V was pared by 0 bases and J by 6 bases, with 12 bases between. Germline CDR1 and CDR2: GTSNPN and SVGIG (reference sequence).

The genes are TRBV7-9 and TRBJ2-3; D unresolved. Germline CDR1 reads SEHNR; CDR2 reads FQNEAQ (reference sequence). The V end was cut by 1 base, the J end by 0 bases, with 8 bases between. The CDR3 has 15 residues. The CDR3, as DNA: TGTGCCAGCAGCTTAGACCGTACTAGCACAGATACGCAGTATTTT. This sequence encodes CASSLDRTSTDTQYF.

The chain links TRBV6-6 to TRBJ1-4; weak D call: TRBD1 (6 bases). CDR1 is MNHNY and CDR2 is SVGAGI in the germline V gene (reference sequence). The V end lost 4 bases, the J end lost 1 base, and 7 bases lay between the germline ends. There are 14 residues in the CDR3. The CDR3 loop is CASSSGQTNEKLFF. CDR3 nucleotides: TGTGCCAGCAGTTCGGGACAAACTAATGAAAAACTGTTTTTT.

CDR3 amino acids: CASSPGTVGYLNQPQHF. In DNA form, the CDR3 reads TGTGCCAGCTCACCAGGGACAGTCGGATATCTCAATCAGCCCCAGCATTTT. The genes are TRBV18 and TRBJ1-5; TRBD1 aligns across 7 bases. The CDR3 is 17 residues long. Losses at the gene ends were 2 bases for V and 3 bases for J; bases not matched to a gene: 10. Germline lookup yields CDR1 KGHSH and CDR2 LQKENI. Full variable domain (missing parts from reference TRBV18 and TRBJ1-5): NAGVMQNPRHLVRRRGQEARLRCSPMKGHSHVYWYRQLPEEGLKFMVYLQKENIIDESGMPKERFSAEFPKEGPSILRIQQVVRGDSAAYFCASSPGTVGYLNQPQHFGDGTRLSIL.

This clone was observed a few times. The rearrangement uses TRBV4-3 and TRBJ1-2, with a possible D match to TRBD1 (6 bases). CDR3 length: 16 residues. With 0 bases removed from V and 3 bases from J, the gap between germline ends came to 14 bases. Per the germline V gene, CDR1 is LGHNA and CDR2 is YSLEER. Written as DNA, the CDR3 is TGCGCCAGCAGCCAAGATTTTCGACAGGAGGACTATGGCTACACCTTC. The encoded protein is CASSQDFRQEDYGYTF.

CDR3: CASSEAVGGANSPLHF. As DNA, the CDR3 is TGTGCCAGCAGTGAAGCGGTCGGGGGGGCTAATTCACCCCTCCACTTT. The chain employs TRBV2 and TRBJ1-6, with D perhaps TRBD1 (6 bases). CDR1 SNHLY and CDR2 FYNNEI come from the germline V gene. The V gene lost 0 bases and the J gene lost 6 bases, with 12 bases spanning the gap. The CDR3 spans 16 residues.

The chain uses TRBV5-1 and TRBJ1-1; possible D gene TRBD1, 5 bases. Germline CDR1 and CDR2: SGHRS and YFSETQ. The CDR3 has 15 amino acids. V lost 4 bases and J lost 5, with 18 bases in between. The CDR3 reads CASSLGQWEATEAFF. In DNA form, the CDR3 reads TGCGCCAGCAGCCTTGGACAATGGGAGGCAACTGAAGCTTTCTTT.

The chain uses TRBV5-1 and TRBJ2-5, with D perhaps TRBD2 (6 bases). The CDR3 runs 14 residues. V was cut by 5 bases and J by 5 bases, with 16 bases left in between. Germline CDR1 and CDR2: SGHRS and YFSETQ. CDR3 DNA: TGCGCCAGCAGGAAGGGACTTACCCTGGAGACCCAGTACTTC. It yields the protein CASRKGLTLETQYF. Based on the CDR3 plus reference TRBV5-1 and TRBJ2-5, the full variable domain is KAGVTQTPRYLIKTRGQQVTLSCSPISGHRSVSWYQQTPGQGLQFLFEYFSETQRNKGNFPGRFSGRQFSNSRSEMNVSTLELGDSALYLCASRKGLTLETQYFGPGTRLLVL.

The rearrangement uses TRBV11-2 and TRBJ2-5; maybe TRBD2 (6 bases). Germline CDR1 reads SGHAT; CDR2 reads FQNNGV. Trimming left V 2 bases short and J 2 bases short, with 12 bases between. The CDR3 has 15 residues. Written as DNA, the CDR3 is TGTGCCAGCAGCTTAACGCGGGGTGGACAAGAGACCCAGTACTTC. Residues: CASSLTRGGQETQYF.

The chain joins TRBV7-8 to TRBJ2-2, with 11 bases that match TRBD1. The CDR3 consists of 18 residues. Germline V gene data show CDR1 as SGHVS and CDR2 as FQNEAQ. Trimming removed 3 bases from V and 4 bases from J; junction bases left unmatched: 10. The chain's CDR3 is CASSLGQRGQGVTGELFF. The CDR3 bases are TGTGCCAGCAGCTTGGGGCAGCGGGGACAGGGGGTCACCGGGGAGCTGTTTTTT. The complete variable domain, with remaining parts taken from reference TRBV7-8 and TRBJ2-2, reads GAGVSQSPRYKVAKRGQDVALRCDPISGHVSLFWYQQALGQGPEFLTYFQNEAQLDKSGLPSDRFFAERPEGSVSTLKIQRTQQEDSAVYLCASSLGQRGQGVTGELFFGEGSRLTVL.